This TCR beta chain was observed in a study of blood T cells in healthy people across ages. Turning to this clonotype: The junction departs from germline at one end; a sequencing error may be responsible.

With a J-beta primer mix and a sample-barcoded 5' primer, a second PCR ran about 7 to 12 cycles. TCRdb fed the 5' RACE reads into MiXCR, producing one record per CDR3 protein. The table lists fewer than 1,200,000 distinct CDR3 sequences, 25% of them singletons, with less than 0.75% in the top ten. The CDR3 is 13 amino acids. These data were also reused for a study on T cells of mothers and their children.

The sample taken for sequencing was blood. This clonotype originated in a girl aged 2-9 years in good health. The chain carries TRBV12-3 or TRBV12-4 and TRBJ1-3; D might be TRBD1 (5 bases). The CDR3: CASRDFGGSTIYF. CDR3 sequence (DNA): TGTGCCAGCAGGGACTTTGGGGGAAGCACCATATATTTT.